The T cell receptor (beta chain) described here comes from a study of tissue T cells after allogeneic stem cell transplantation. Libraries were prepared by immunoSEQ multiplex PCR; TCRdb keeps only in-frame clonotypes and omits some of them. The table has 540 or so clones, about three fifths seen once; the top ten hold over 60%. The sequences come from lymph node tissue, collected at autopsy. The TCR comes from a female patient aged 40-69 years with steroid-refractory graft-versus-host disease after an allogeneic stem cell transplant. Some of the T cells might come from the graft donor.

The CDR3 reads CASSIGTSGTYEQYF. The CDR3 DNA is TGTGCCAGCAGCATCGGGACTAGCGGGACCTACGAGCAGTACTTC. The chain uses TRBV7-6 and TRBJ2-7; 13 bases are a match to TRBD2. The CDR3 has 15 amino acids. Germline CDR1 is SGHVS and CDR2 is FNYEAQ. With 5 bases clipped from V and 2 bases from J, the junction kept 3 bases outside the gene matches.